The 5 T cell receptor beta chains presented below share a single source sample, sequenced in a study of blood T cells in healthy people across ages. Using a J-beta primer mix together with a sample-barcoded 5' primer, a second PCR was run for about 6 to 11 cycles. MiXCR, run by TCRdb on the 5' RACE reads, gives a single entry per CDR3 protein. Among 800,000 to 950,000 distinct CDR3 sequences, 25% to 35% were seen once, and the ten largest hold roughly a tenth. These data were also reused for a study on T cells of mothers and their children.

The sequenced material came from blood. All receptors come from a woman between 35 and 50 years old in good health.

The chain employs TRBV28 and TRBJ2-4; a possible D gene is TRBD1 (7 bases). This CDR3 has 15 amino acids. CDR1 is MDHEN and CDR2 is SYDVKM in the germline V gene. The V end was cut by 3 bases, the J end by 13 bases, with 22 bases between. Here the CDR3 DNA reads TGTGCCAGCAGTTTCGCTAGCAGGGGGGCCCATGAGCAGTACTTC. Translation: CASSFASRGAHEQYF.

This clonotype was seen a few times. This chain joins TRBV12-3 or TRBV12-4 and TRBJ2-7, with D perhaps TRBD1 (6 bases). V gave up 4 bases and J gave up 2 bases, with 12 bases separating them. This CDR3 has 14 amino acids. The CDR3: CASSSTGLPYEQYF. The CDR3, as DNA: TGTGCCAGCAGTTCAACAGGGTTGCCCTACGAGCAGTACTTC.

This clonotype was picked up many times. The CDR3 nucleotides read TGCGCCAGCAGCCCCAGGGTCTGGGACATTCAGTACTTC. This translates into CASSPRVWDIQYF. The chain combines TRBV4-3 with TRBJ2-4, with D possibly being TRBD1 (5 bases). Trimming pared 4 bases from V and 8 bases from J, leaving 12 bases between. CDR1 LGHNA and CDR2 YSLEER come from the germline V gene. This CDR3 spans 13 amino acids.

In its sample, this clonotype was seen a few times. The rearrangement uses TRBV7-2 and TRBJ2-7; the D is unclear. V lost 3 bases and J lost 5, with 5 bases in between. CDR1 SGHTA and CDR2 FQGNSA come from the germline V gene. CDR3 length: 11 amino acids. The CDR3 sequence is CASSLMDEQYF. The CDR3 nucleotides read TGTGCCAGCAGCTTGATGGACGAGCAGTACTTC. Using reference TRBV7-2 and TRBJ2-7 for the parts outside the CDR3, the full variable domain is GAGVSQSPSNKVTEKGKDVELRCDPISGHTALYWYRQSLGQGLEFLIYFQGNSAPDKSGLPSDRFSAERTGGSVSTLTIQRTQQEDSAVYLCASSLMDEQYFGPGTRLTVT.

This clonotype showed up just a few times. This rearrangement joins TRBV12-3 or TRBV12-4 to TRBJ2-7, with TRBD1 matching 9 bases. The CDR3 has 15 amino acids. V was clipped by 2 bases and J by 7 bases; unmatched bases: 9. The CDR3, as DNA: TGTGCCAGCAGTTTATGGGGGACAGGGTCTTTGGAGCAGTACTTC. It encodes CASSLWGTGSLEQYF.